This T cell receptor beta chain was captured by sequencing in a study of blood T cell repertoires in COVID-19. Study overall: Sites across the United States, Italy and Spain contributed samples from acute and convalescent COVID-19. T cells, B-cell-depleted T cells, or PBMCs supplied cDNA or gDNA.

Produced via immunoSEQ multiplex PCR; TCRdb's table is partial and in-frame only. The top ten hold more than 20% of the sample, which has tens of thousands of clones, 80% to 90% seen once. The CDR3 contains 14 residues. The germline V gene has CDR1 LNHDA and CDR2 SQIVND (reference sequence). V gave up 0 bases and J gave up 4 bases, with 9 bases separating them. This clone occurred a few times. Sequenced material: peripheral blood. The J gene is TRBJ1-2, the V gene TRBV19; D is uncertain. The receptor comes from a man in his fifties or sixties with acute or convalescent COVID-19. The CDR3 DNA reads TGTGCCAGTAGTATAGATGGCCAATCCTATGGCTACACCTTC. This translates into CASSIDGQSYGYTF.